Listed here are 9 T cell receptor beta chains from one sample, sequenced in a study of blood T cell repertoires in COVID-19 (dated by TCRdb to between 2020 and 2021). Libraries came from the immunoSEQ multiplex PCR assay. The table was pulled from immuneACCESS by TCRdb, which kept in-frame rearrangements only. Such tables lose some clones; where checked, under half of the loss comes from unresolved V genes, and the rest has no known cause. Recorded for this sample are some 200,000 clones; under 95% of them occurred a single time. The leading ten clones occupy 1% to 1.5% of the sample. The sample was peripheral blood. All receptors derive from a man aged 25 to 45 with acute or convalescent COVID-19.

The chain combines TRBV5-4 with TRBJ2-7, with no clear D. V shed 0 bases and J shed 6 bases, with 7 bases lying between them. The CDR3 totals 12 residues. The germline gives CDR1 SGHNT, CDR2 YYREEE (reference sequence). CDR3: CASSLAYAEQYF. Here the CDR3 DNA reads TGTGCCAGCAGCTTGGCCTATGCCGAGCAGTACTTC.

Comments on this clone: One end of the junction does not line up with germline, which may come from a read error. The J gene is TRBJ2-1, the V gene TRBV5-1, with a weak D call TRBD2 (6 bases). Germline V CDR1 and CDR2: SGHRS, YFSETQ. The CDR3 spans 15 residues. CDR3 DNA: TGCGCCAGCAGCTTGGTACGGGGGTCCTATAATGAGCAGTTCTTC. It specifies CASSLVRGSYNEQFF.

The V gene is TRBV5-6, the J gene TRBJ1-1; D possibly corresponds to TRBD1 (6 bases). CDR1 and CDR2 from the germline V gene are SGHDT and YYEEEE. This CDR3 is 14 amino acids long. Trimming took off 4 bases at V and 8 bases at J, with 18 bases between the two ends. As DNA, the CDR3 is TGTGCCAGCAGCCTGATGGGGGACGGGACAGAAGCTTTCTTT. Translating gives CASSLMGDGTEAFF.

The V call is TRBV28, the J call TRBJ2-7; D is possibly TRBD1 (6 bases). The V end lost 7 bases, the J end lost 3 bases, and 13 bases lay between the germline ends. Looked up from germline, CDR1 is MDHEN and CDR2 is SYDVKM. There are 13 residues in the CDR3. DNA of the CDR3: TGTGCCAGCATCGGCAGGGGATTCTACGAGCAGTACTTC. Its translation is CASIGRGFYEQYF. Together with reference TRBV28 and TRBJ2-7, the CDR3 gives the full variable domain: DVKVTQSSRYLVKRTGEKVFLECVQDMDHENMFWYRQDPGLGLRLIYFSYDVKMKEKGDIPEGYSVSREKKERFSLILESASTNQTSMYLCASIGRGFYEQYFGPGTRLTVT.

The chain combines TRBV5-5 with TRBJ2-7; the match to TRBD1 covers 9 bases. V trimming: 4 bases; J trimming: 4 bases; junction bases outside the gene matches: 9. The CDR3 spans 15 residues. Germline V gene lookup returns CDR1 SGHKS and CDR2 YYEKEE (reference sequence). The CDR3 protein is CASSDRDRDRYEQYF. DNA for the CDR3: TGTGCCAGCAGCGACCGGGACAGGGATAGGTACGAGCAGTACTTC.

This chain connects TRBV28 to TRBJ2-6; D is perhaps TRBD2 (6 bases). This CDR3 region has 14 residues. CDR1 is MDHEN and CDR2 is SYDVKM in the germline V gene. V was clipped by 10 bases and J by 2 bases, with 12 bases between them. CDR3 protein: CATRGGTGANVLTF. The CDR3 DNA follows: TGTGCCACCCGAGGAGGGACTGGGGCCAACGTCCTGACTTTC.

The chain recombines TRBV7-3 with TRBJ2-5; D may be TRBD2 (7 bases). The V end was cut by 4 bases, the J end by 7 bases, with 16 bases between. This CDR3 is 14 amino acids long. Germline V gives CDR1 SGHTA, CDR2 FQGTGA. The DNA of the CDR3 is TGTGCCAGCAGCTCTTCCGGGGGGCCGGGGACCCAGTACTTC. Protein: CASSSSGGPGTQYF.

The chain links TRBV7-9 to TRBJ2-7, with 9 bases that match TRBD2. Unmatched junction bases numbered 4, after V lost 2 bases and J lost 5 bases. This CDR3 comprises 14 residues. Germline CDR1 SEHNR, CDR2 FQNEAQ (reference sequence). Here the CDR3 DNA reads TGTGCCAGCAGCTTACGCGGGAGGGTAAACGAGCAGTACTTC. Protein sequence: CASSLRGRVNEQYF.

The V and J genes are TRBV12-2 and TRBJ2-3; the DNA was not used to check the table's D call, TRBD2. TRBV12-2 is a listed pseudogene. The CDR3 contains 16 residues. The CDR3 nucleotides are TGTGCAAGTCGCTTAGGAGGGCGGGAGGGCGCAGATACGCAGTATTTT. It translates to CASRLGGREGADTQYF.